This T cell receptor beta chain was obtained from a study of cytotoxic CD8 clonotypes in ibrutinib-treated CLL (dated by TCRdb to the early 2020s). Some background on the complete study: The cohort had about ten relapsed/refractory and 15 treatment-naive patients; around 17 were IGHV unmutated. Of the 86 people in the trial, around 24 had longitudinal samples available. Partial responses were observed in around 25 patients and complete responses in 2; after a median follow-up of around 64 months, remission was maintained in around 14 patients and progression was observed in approximately 12. An average of around 250,000 productive templates and 80,000 to 95,000 productive rearrangements was obtained per sample. Cryopreserved peripheral blood mononuclear cells were collected before treatment, at response, and at either disease progression or sustained remission. Response samples were obtained after a median of 12 months of treatment, with a range of about 6 to 36 months. What the work shows at the level of the full study, not this receptor alone: At baseline, clonality was higher than in age-matched healthy donors and showed a strong correlation with circulating CD8+ T-cell counts. Clonality increased at ibrutinib response, stayed stable in sustained remission, and fell back toward baseline at progression. Public clonotypes were rare and either contracted or stayed stable during treatment, and the rise in clonality at ibrutinib response reflected the expansion of private clonotypes. Sustained-remission and progressing patients did not have matched sampling times, and lymph node repertoires were not examined.

Points on this clone: There is no known antigen for this receptor. Base qualities are not at hand, and no much larger clone is one base apart.

For TCR beta library preparation, approximately 2 micrograms of genomic DNA were isolated from cryopreserved PBMCs. Longitudinal blood samples from CLL patients on ibrutinib monotherapy underwent high-throughput TCR beta sequencing. Patients were enrolled in a phase 2 open-label single-center ibrutinib monotherapy trial. The goal of deep resolution MiSeq sequencing was a depth between 1 in 1 million and 1 in 200,000 T cells, and coverage averaged 10x per clonotype. The immunoSEQ hsTCRB Kit was used to generate TCR beta libraries. From the authors' description of their analysis: The data were analyzed with ImmunoSEQ Analyzer and ImmunoSEQ Data Assistant, and V, D and J gene assignments followed IMGT definitions. Clonality, with values ranging from 0 to 1, was calculated as one minus the normalized Shannon entropy of productive rearrangement frequencies. Only overrepresented clonotypes making up at least 0.05% of each patient's repertoire were included in the public clonotype analysis. Repertoires from thirteen age-matched healthy donors in immuneACCESS were used as clonality controls. Sourced from immuneACCESS, this table was stored by TCRdb with only in-frame sequences that have V and J called. A share of the clones is absent; for the studies checked, an unresolved V gene accounts for under half, and the remainder has no known explanation. V and J calls and clone size are given by that table; D and trimming were obtained from the DNA. This sample holds some 25,000 clones; just under 80% were observed only once. The ten most abundant clones make up approximately 10% of the sample.

This specimen was PBMCs, taken before ibrutinib treatment. The TCR sequence derives from a human donor with chronic lymphocytic leukemia.

The CDR3 has the sequence CASSVRQGYEQYF. The DNA reads TGTGCCAGCAGCGTCCGACAGGGCTACGAGCAGTACTTC. The V and J genes are TRBV11-2 and TRBJ2-7; the junction holds 7 bases that match TRBD1. V is pruned by 5 bases and J by 3 bases, leaving 4 bases of the junction without a gene match. Measured from the cysteine to the phenylalanine, the CDR3 is 13 residues long. The retained sequence is limited to the CDR3, 39 bases, with the frame set at the first base. Per the germline V gene, SGHAT is the CDR1 and FQNNGV is the CDR2.